Reported below is one TCR beta chain. This sample is part of a study of blood T cells in healthy people across ages. Germline V gene data show CDR1 as MNHNY and CDR2 as SVGAGI (reference sequence). The V and J ends lost 7 bases and 4 bases respectively, with 16 bases between them. This CDR3 has 14 amino acids. Sample-barcoded 5' priming and a J-beta primer mix drove a second PCR of roughly 6 to 12 cycles. MiXCR, applied by TCRdb to the 5' RACE reads, yields one record per CDR3 protein. This sample carries over 1,200,000 distinct CDR3 sequences, approximately 60% of them seen once, and the ten largest clones take roughly 6.3%.

The sample taken for sequencing was blood. The TCR was taken from a man in his late teens or twenties in good health. The chain couples TRBV6-6 to TRBJ2-5, with D possibly matching TRBD2 (5 bases). The chain's CDR3 is CASTRTERRETQYF. CDR3 in DNA: TGTGCCAGCACCCGGACGGAGCGGCGAGAGACCCAGTACTTC.